This T cell receptor beta chain was sequenced during a study of lymphopenia after photon versus proton radiotherapy. Study-level points and caveats: Photon-treated patients lost naive T cells and TCR diversity; proton-treated stayed stable.

The table came from immunoSEQ multiplex PCR; TCRdb's copy has only in-frame clones and leaves some out. This table has around 29,000 clones, 94% appearing once. About this clone itself: The antigen remains unidentified.

This CDR3 region has 14 residues. The germline V gene encodes CDR1 MNHNS and CDR2 SASEGT. V trimming: 6 bases; J trimming: 6 bases; junction bases outside the gene matches: 9. The chain joins TRBV6-1 to TRBJ1-2, with TRBD1 matching over 8 bases. The sequences come from peripheral blood, collected from a patient treated with photon-based radiotherapy. The sequence was obtained from a woman aged 50 to 65 with cholangiocarcinoma. CDR3: CASSFRTGSDGYTF. The CDR3 DNA sequence: TGTGCCAGCAGCTTTAGGACAGGGTCAGATGGCTACACCTTC.